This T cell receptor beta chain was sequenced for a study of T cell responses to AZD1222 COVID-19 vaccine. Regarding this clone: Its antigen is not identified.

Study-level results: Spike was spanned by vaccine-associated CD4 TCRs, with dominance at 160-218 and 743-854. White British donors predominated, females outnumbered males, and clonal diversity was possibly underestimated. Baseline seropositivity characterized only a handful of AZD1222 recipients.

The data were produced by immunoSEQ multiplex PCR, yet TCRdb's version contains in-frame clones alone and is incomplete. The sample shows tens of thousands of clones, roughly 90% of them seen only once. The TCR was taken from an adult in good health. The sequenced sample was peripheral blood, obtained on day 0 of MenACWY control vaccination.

The CDR3 is CASSQEFLAGQTGELFF. CDR3 DNA: TGTGCCAGCAGCCAAGAGTTTCTAGCGGGACAAACCGGGGAGCTGTTTTTT. This chain joins TRBV4-2 and TRBJ2-2; 9 nucleotides match TRBD2. This CDR3 has 17 residues. Unmatched junction bases numbered 7, after V lost 0 bases and J lost 5 bases. Germline V gene sequence: CDR1 LGHNA, CDR2 YNFKEQ.